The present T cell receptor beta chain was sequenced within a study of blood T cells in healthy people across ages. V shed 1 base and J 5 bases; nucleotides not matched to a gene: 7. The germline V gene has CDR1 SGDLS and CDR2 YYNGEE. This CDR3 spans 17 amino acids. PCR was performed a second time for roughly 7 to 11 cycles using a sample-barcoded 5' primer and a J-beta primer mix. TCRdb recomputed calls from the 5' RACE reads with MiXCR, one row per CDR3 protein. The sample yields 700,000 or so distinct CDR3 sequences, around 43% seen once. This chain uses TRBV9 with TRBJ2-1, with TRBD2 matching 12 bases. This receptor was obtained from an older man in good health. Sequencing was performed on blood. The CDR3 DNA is TGTGCCAGCAGCGTAACTAGCGGGAGGTTTGTTAACAATGAGCAGTTCTTC. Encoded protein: CASSVTSGRFVNNEQFF.